These 14 T cell receptor beta chains were all obtained from the same sample, sequenced in a study of shared T cell receptors in the human thymus. Profiling relied on immunoSEQ multiplex PCR, and the TCRdb table lists in-frame clones only, not all of them. This table has some 720,000 clones, 88% appearing once. The same data also contributed to another study, on human thymus T cells.

Specimen: thymocytes. These receptors were collected from a boy younger than two with a congenital heart defect.

The rearrangement links TRBV2 to TRBJ1-1, with 10 bases lining up with TRBD1. The CDR3 length is 19 residues. The junction had 16 bases not matched to a gene; V was cut back by 5 bases and J by 1 base. Per the germline V gene, CDR1 is SNHLY and CDR2 is FYNNEI. CDR3: CASSRAEGQGMSWNTEAFF. Here the CDR3 DNA reads TGTGCCAGCAGTCGAGCCGAGGGACAGGGGATGAGTTGGAACACTGAAGCTTTCTTT.

The chain has TRBV20-1 and TRBJ1-1; D unclear. The length of the CDR3 is 11 residues. The V gene's germline CDR1 is DFQATT and CDR2 SNEGSKA (reference sequence). This chain's CDR3 is CSGLGDTEAFF. The DNA of the CDR3 is TGCAGCGGACTTGGGGATACTGAAGCTTTCTTT.

The CDR3 DNA follows: TGTGCCAGCAGCCAAGCCCCCGATTCCCGGGACAGGGATGGCTACACCTTC. It encodes CASSQAPDSRDRDGYTF. The chain is built from TRBV7-9 and TRBJ1-2, with 9 bases fitting TRBD1. Germline V gene sequence: CDR1 SEHNR, CDR2 FQNEAQ (reference sequence). The CDR3 has 17 residues. The V and J ends lost 5 bases and 6 bases, in that order; junction bases with no gene match: 16. The full variable domain, its missing parts supplied by reference TRBV7-9 and TRBJ1-2, is DTGVSQNPRHKITKRGQNVTFRCDPISEHNRLYWYRQTLGQGPEFLTYFQNEAQLEKSRLLSDRFSAERPKGSFSTLEIQRTEQGDSAMYLCASSQAPDSRDRDGYTFGSGTRLTVV.

The chain carries TRBV11-2 and TRBJ2-7; perhaps TRBD2 as D (6 bases). The length of the CDR3 is 14 residues. Germline V gene data show CDR1 as SGHAT and CDR2 as FQNNGV. Trimming took off 5 bases at V and 6 bases at J, with 17 bases between the two ends. CDR3: CASSPGETVCEQYF. The CDR3 nucleotides read TGTGCCAGCAGCCCGGGGGAGACAGTGTGCGAGCAGTACTTC.

This chain links TRBV7-2 with TRBJ2-7, with D possibly matching TRBD2 (6 bases). The CDR3 is made up of 14 amino acids. The germline CDR1 and CDR2 sequences are SGHTA and FQGNSA. Between the trimmed V and J ends, which lost 7 bases and 2 bases, there was a span of 15 bases. The CDR3 reads CASIMEGGAYEQYF. CDR3 sequence (DNA): TGTGCCAGCATCATGGAGGGCGGAGCCTACGAGCAGTACTTC. The full variable domain, with the rest looked up from reference TRBV7-2 and TRBJ2-7, is GAGVSQSPSNKVTEKGKDVELRCDPISGHTALYWYRQSLGQGLEFLIYFQGNSAPDKSGLPSDRFSAERTGGSVSTLTIQRTQQEDSAVYLCASIMEGGAYEQYFGPGTRLTVT.

This chain connects TRBV7-3 to TRBJ2-7; 8 bases fit TRBD2. Losses at the gene ends were 5 bases for V and 7 bases for J; bases not matched to a gene: 10. The CDR3 length is 14 residues. The V gene's germline CDR1 is SGHTA and CDR2 FQGTGA. Here the CDR3 reads CASSPQGLGGEQYF. CDR3 sequence (DNA): TGTGCCAGCAGCCCCCAGGGACTAGGTGGGGAGCAGTACTTC.

This sequence joins TRBV7-9 and TRBJ1-2; 9 positions agree with TRBD1. Germline-derived CDR1 and CDR2 are SEHNR and FQNEAQ (reference sequence). V trimming: 4 bases; J trimming: 4 bases; junction bases outside the gene matches: 4. The CDR3 sequence is 14 residues long. The DNA for the CDR3 is TGTGCCAGCAGCTCGGGACAGGGAACCTATGGCTACACCTTC. The encoded protein is CASSSGQGTYGYTF.

Only a few counts were recorded for this clone. This chain links TRBV28 with TRBJ2-7; D not resolved. Germline V gene sequence: CDR1 MDHEN, CDR2 SYDVKM. The V and J ends lost 3 bases and 1 base respectively, with 4 bases between them. This CDR3 region has 12 residues. For the CDR3, the DNA is TGTGCCAGCAGTTTCGCGTCCTACGAGCAGTACTTC. The encoded protein is CASSFASYEQYF.

J is TRBJ1-5 and V is TRBV5-8; D gene ambiguous. The CDR3 is 12 amino acids. V was pared by 5 bases and J by 6 bases, with 9 bases between. Germline V gives CDR1 SGHTS, CDR2 YDEGEE. This CDR3 reads CASRPVLQPQHF. Here the CDR3 DNA reads TGTGCCAGCAGGCCGGTTCTTCAGCCCCAGCATTTT. Using reference TRBV5-8 and TRBJ1-5 for the parts outside the CDR3, the full variable domain is EAGVTQSPTHLIKTRGQQATLRCSPISGHTSVYWYQQALGLGLQFLLWYDEGEERNRGNFPPRFSGRQFPNYSSELNVNALELEDSALYLCASRPVLQPQHFGDGTRLSIL.

This chain joins TRBV4-3 and TRBJ1-4; a possible D gene is TRBD1 (6 bases). V lost 2 bases and J 8 bases, leaving 24 bases between the germline ends. From germline, CDR1 is LGHNA and CDR2 YSLEER. This CDR3 spans 18 amino acids. CDR3 bases: TGCGCCAGCAGCCAAAAAAAAGGGAGGGGGTGGGAATGGGAAAAACTGTTTTTT. Amino acids: CASSQKKGRGWEWEKLFF.

V usage is TRBV28 and J usage is TRBJ2-5, with 13 bases lining up with TRBD2. This CDR3 is built from 17 residues. With V trimmed by 4 bases and J by 5 bases, 10 bases remained unmatched. Germline-derived CDR1 and CDR2 are MDHEN and SYDVKM. CDR3 sequence reads: CASSYSSGLAGPETQYF. The CDR3 nucleotides read TGTGCCAGCAGTTACTCCTCGGGACTAGCGGGACCGGAGACCCAGTACTTC.

The chain recombines TRBV28 with TRBJ2-7, with a possible D match to TRBD1 (6 bases). The CDR3 spans 17 residues. CDR1 and CDR2 from the germline V gene are MDHEN and SYDVKM. V was cut by 4 bases and J by 2 bases, with 21 bases left in between. CDR3 protein: CASSYDPSDRIPYEQYF. CDR3 sequence (DNA): TGTGCCAGCAGTTACGACCCCTCAGACAGGATACCCTACGAGCAGTACTTC.

The V gene is TRBV11-2, the J gene TRBJ1-1; D gene unclear. V was pared by 3 bases and J by 3 bases, with 8 bases between. This CDR3 spans 13 amino acids. The germline V gene has CDR1 SGHAT and CDR2 FQNNGV. CDR3 protein: CASSFNGDTEAFF. The CDR3 DNA is TGTGCCAGCAGCTTTAACGGGGACACTGAAGCTTTCTTT.

The chain is built from TRBV6-5 and TRBJ1-2; D possibly corresponds to TRBD1 (5 bases). The CDR3 is 15 amino acids. The V and J ends lost 5 bases and 8 bases respectively, with 21 bases between them. CDR1 MNHEY and CDR2 SVGAGI come from the germline V gene. The CDR3, as DNA: TGTGCCAGCAGTAGAAGTCATGGGGGGTTGAAGGGCTACACCTTC. Translation gives CASSRSHGGLKGYTF.